This T cell receptor beta chain is from a study of T cell responses to AZD1222 COVID-19 vaccine. The overall study: Pooled together were second doses at about 4 or about 12 weeks.

CDR3 length: 14 residues. V was clipped by 4 bases and J by 6 bases, with 16 bases between them. CDR1 is SGHKS and CDR2 is YYEKEE in the germline V gene (reference sequence). Study-wide results and limits: Close to half of all spike-specific TCRs reportedly target regions of the variants that are unmutated. Clonal diversity was possibly underestimated, and white British individuals and females predominated among donors. Repertoires were collected only later (after the peak T cell response had occurred).

Measured with immunoSEQ multiplex PCR; TCRdb has only the in-frame clones, and not every one. The data contain approximately 70,000 clones, roughly 84% of them singletons. This clone occurred once. Its target is unknown. The TCR originated in an adult in good health. The chain carries TRBV5-5 and TRBJ1-2, with D uncertain. The sample here was peripheral blood, taken on day 0 of AZD1222 vaccination. The CDR3 DNA follows: TGTGCCAGCAGCCACAGCCCCGGGCAGGATGGCTACACCTTC. This sequence encodes CASSHSPGQDGYTF.